This T cell receptor (beta chain) was retrieved from a study of T cell responses to AZD1222 COVID-19 vaccine. General study points: Baseline seropositives among AZD1222 recipients totaled only 5 to 7. Sampling captured repertoires only after the peak T cell response. Clonal diversity was possibly underestimated, and white British individuals and females predominated among donors. After two AZD1222 doses, spike-specific TCR breadth and depth rose versus day 0.

Sequencing used immunoSEQ multiplex PCR; TCRdb keeps in-frame clones, though not all of them. The sample lists 95,000 to 110,000 clones, over 70% occurring once. In regard to this clone: Its antigen is as yet unknown.

CDR1 SGHKS and CDR2 YYEKEE come from the germline V gene (reference sequence). Germline trimming cut 3 bases from V and 4 bases from J; bases unmatched to any gene: 9. CDR3 length equals 16 residues. Sequenced material: peripheral blood, taken on day 0 of AZD1222 vaccination. This TCR came from an adult in good health. This rearrangement joins TRBV5-5 to TRBJ2-2, with 7 positions matching TRBD1. The CDR3 here is CASSSMGTGATGELFF. The CDR3, as DNA: TGTGCCAGCAGCTCGATGGGAACAGGGGCCACCGGGGAGCTGTTTTTT.